This T cell receptor (beta chain) was sequenced for a study of T-cell memory formation after mild COVID-19. Study-wide findings and caveats: Cross-reactive memory seemingly joined, as some responding clones were found in pre-infection memory. Contracting clones from day 15 to 85 had balanced CD4/CD8; later expanders favoured CD4+.

This clonotype has more than one count but fewer than ten. The antigen is undetermined. After 5'RACE with constant-segment primers, TCR alpha and TCR beta cDNA libraries carrying sample barcodes and UMIs were obtained. One entry per CDR3 protein results from TCRdb running MiXCR on the 5' RACE reads. The sample holds tens of thousands of distinct CDR3 sequences, around 10% seen once. There are 15 residues in the CDR3. V lost 6 bases and J 5 bases, leaving 16 bases between the germline ends. What was sequenced was PBMCs or a T cell subset sorted from them (not recorded which). The receptor was isolated from a man between 18 and 35 years old who had mild COVID-19 (a few samples of this study predate the infection). Cell type and time point are not known. V and J are TRBV12-3 or TRBV12-4 and TRBJ2-2; maybe TRBD1 (5 bases). The CDR3 is CASSETSGWTGELFF. For the CDR3, the DNA is TGTGCCAGCAGCGAGACTTCAGGGTGGACCGGGGAGCTGTTTTTT.